This record covers a single T cell receptor (beta chain). Antigen unknown. Built from TCR beta cDNA, the libraries had unique molecular identifiers in them. T cells numbering about 0.9 to 11 million gave rise to roughly 550,000 cDNA molecules. TCRdb re-called the PCR reads with MiXCR, one entry per CDR3 protein. The sample consists of roughly 870,000 distinct CDR3 sequences, roughly 58% of them appearing once. This entry belongs to a study of post-analysis software for immune sequencing data. Overall study: Relapsing-remitting, secondary progressive and progressive-relapsing multiple sclerosis courses were included. Findings and limits, study-wide: Clustering by F measure revealed strong co-clustering among samples prepared together in one batch. Controls showed lower frequencies than patients for 5 or 6 TRBV segments, and TRBV5-6, TRBV5-1 and TRBV20-1 were among these.

The CDR3 length is 15 residues. V shed 3 bases, J shed 7 bases, and the junction held 9 bases outside the gene matches. CDR1 and CDR2 from the germline V gene are MGHRA and YSYEKL. Sequencing was performed on blood. The sequence came from a girl under 18 with multiple sclerosis. V and J are TRBV4-1 and TRBJ2-5, with 9 bases identical to TRBD2. The CDR3 DNA reads TGCGCCAGCAGCCAGGGACTAGCACGGAAAGGGACCCAGTACTTC. Translated, it gives CASSQGLARKGTQYF.